Included here is one T cell receptor (beta chain) sequence, with context. Its antigen is as yet unknown. This CDR3 has 16 residues. Trimming pared 4 bases from V and 7 bases from J, leaving 21 bases between. In germline, CDR1 is SGHDT, CDR2 YYEEEE. The source of the sample is a study of Ad26.COV2.S vaccination and SARS-CoV-2 variants. Treatment in this sample: approximately 18 received Ad26.COV2.S at low or high dose, single or two shots; 5 received placebo; per-sample allocation not given. Day 63 after the first vaccine or placebo injection was the time point for sampling. Expression of Wuhan-strain SARS-CoV-2 spike came from the Ad26 vector that formed the vaccine. The assay was immunoSEQ multiplex PCR, and TCRdb's table has in-frame clones only and misses some. The table has 350,000 to 500,000 clones, approximately 92% seen once. Regarding the study as a whole: Vaccine and placebo recipients had comparable breadth of non-spike TCRs.

Source: peripheral blood, taken in a trial of Ad26.COV2.S vaccine versus placebo. The sequence derives from a person between 18 and 65 years old who received the Ad26.COV2.S COVID-19 vaccine or a placebo. The chain couples TRBV5-6 to TRBJ2-1, with a tentative D call TRBD2 (6 bases). This CDR3 is CASSPYSAGPGNEQFF. CDR3 bases: TGTGCCAGCAGCCCTTATTCAGCGGGTCCGGGAAATGAGCAGTTCTTC.